This T cell receptor beta chain was recovered during a study of T-cell reconstitution after alpha-beta-depleted transplantation in children. Study-wide results and limits: About two months after transplant, alpha-beta T cells reportedly came from several hundred expanded graft clones. Several patients had high TCRbeta diversity at day 60; it came from surviving recipient T cells and thymic progenitors.

Note on this clonotype: The antigen remains unidentified.

Unique molecular identifiers tagged the TCRbeta library. From the PCR reads, TCRdb called clonotypes with MiXCR, one entry per CDR3 protein. The sample has 120,000 to 150,000 distinct CDR3 sequences, about 9% seen once. Germline values: CDR1 SGDLS, CDR2 YYNGEE. The CDR3 contains 12 residues. V shed 3 bases, J shed 9 bases, and the junction held 5 bases outside the gene matches. Material: PBMCs, mostly from graft donor cells, obtained 180 days after TCRalphabeta/CD19-depleted stem cell transplant. V gene TRBV9 combines with J gene TRBJ1-1; TRBD1 matches 7 bases. This clonotype was sampled from a female patient younger than 10 who had a stem cell transplant for congenital amegakaryocytic thrombocytopenia, so the T cells may come from the graft donor. This CDR3 reads CASSAGTEKAFF. The CDR3 DNA sequence: TGTGCCAGCAGCGCCGGGACAGAAAAAGCTTTCTTT.